This TCR beta chain stems from a study of shared clonotypes between healthy human individuals. The method was immunoSEQ multiplex PCR; TCRdb's version includes in-frame clones alone and lacks a portion of them. The sample contains about 670,000 clones, more than 70% of which appear only once. Germline loops: CDR1 MNHNS, CDR2 SASEGT. CDR3 length: 15 residues. Trimming took 7 bases from V and 2 from J, leaving 15 bases between them. A few counts support this clone. This TCR was recovered from a woman younger than 45 in good health. Sequencing was carried out using memory CD4+ T cells sorted from blood. Subset: CD45RA-negative fraction. The gene calls are TRBV6-1 and TRBJ1-5, with D uncertain. CDR3 nucleotide sequence: TGTGCCAGCACCCCGTCAGGTTGGGGCAATCAGCCCCAGCATTTT. Amino acids: CASTPSGWGNQPQHF.